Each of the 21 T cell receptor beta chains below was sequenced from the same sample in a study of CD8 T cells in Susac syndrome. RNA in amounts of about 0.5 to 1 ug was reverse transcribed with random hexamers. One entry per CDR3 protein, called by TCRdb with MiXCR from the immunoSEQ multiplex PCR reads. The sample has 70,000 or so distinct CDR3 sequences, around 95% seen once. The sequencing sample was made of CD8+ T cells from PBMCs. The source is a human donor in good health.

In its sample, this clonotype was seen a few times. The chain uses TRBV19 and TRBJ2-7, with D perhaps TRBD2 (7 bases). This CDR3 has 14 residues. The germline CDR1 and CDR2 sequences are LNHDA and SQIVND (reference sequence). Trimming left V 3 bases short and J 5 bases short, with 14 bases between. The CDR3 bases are TGTGCCAGTAGTATCCTAGGGGGGGCCGACGAGCAGTACTTC. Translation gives CASSILGGADEQYF.

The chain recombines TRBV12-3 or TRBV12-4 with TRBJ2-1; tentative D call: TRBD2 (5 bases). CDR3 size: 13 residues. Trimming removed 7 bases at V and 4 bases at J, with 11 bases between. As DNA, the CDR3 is TGTGCCAGCACTAGCCGATTGTACAATGAGCAGTTCTTC. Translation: CASTSRLYNEQFF.

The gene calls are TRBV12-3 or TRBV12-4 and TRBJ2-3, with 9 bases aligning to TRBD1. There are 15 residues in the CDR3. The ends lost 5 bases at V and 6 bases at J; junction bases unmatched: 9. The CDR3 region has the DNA TGTGCCAGCAGTCTTGAGGGACAGGGATGGGATACGCAGTATTTT. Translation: CASSLEGQGWDTQYF.

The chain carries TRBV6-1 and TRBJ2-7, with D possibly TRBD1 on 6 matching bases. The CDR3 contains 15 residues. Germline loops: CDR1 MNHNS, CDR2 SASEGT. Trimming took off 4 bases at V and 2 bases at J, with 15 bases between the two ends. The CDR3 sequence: CASSGGQKVAYEQYV. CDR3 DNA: TGTGCCAGCAGTGGGGGACAAAAGGTGGCCTACGAGCAGTACGTC.

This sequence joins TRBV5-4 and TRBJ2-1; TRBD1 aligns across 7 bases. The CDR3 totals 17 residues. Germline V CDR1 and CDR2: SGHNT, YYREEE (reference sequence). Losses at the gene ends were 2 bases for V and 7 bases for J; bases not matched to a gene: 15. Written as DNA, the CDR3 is TGTGCCAGCAGCTTACCGGAATGGGACAGTGGTTCAAATGAGCAGTTCTTC. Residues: CASSLPEWDSGSNEQFF.

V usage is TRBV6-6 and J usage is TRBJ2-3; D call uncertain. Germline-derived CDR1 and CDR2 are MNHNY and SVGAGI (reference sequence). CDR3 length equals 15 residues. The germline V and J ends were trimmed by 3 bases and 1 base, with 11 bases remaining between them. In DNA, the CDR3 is TGTGCCAGCAGTTATCGGCAGGACCGCACAGATACGCAGTATTTT. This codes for CASSYRQDRTDTQYF.

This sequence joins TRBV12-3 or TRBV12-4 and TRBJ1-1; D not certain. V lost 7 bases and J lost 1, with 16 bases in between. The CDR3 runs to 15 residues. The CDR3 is CASTYLSKTNTEAFF. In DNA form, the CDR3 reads TGTGCCAGCACCTACCTCTCGAAAACGAACACTGAAGCTTTCTTT.

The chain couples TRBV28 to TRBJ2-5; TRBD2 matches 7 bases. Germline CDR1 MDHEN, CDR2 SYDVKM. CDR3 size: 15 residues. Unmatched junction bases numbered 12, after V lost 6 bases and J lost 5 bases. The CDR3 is CASRGGALKVETQYF. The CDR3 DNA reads TGTGCCAGCAGGGGAGGGGCCCTGAAGGTGGAGACCCAGTACTTC.

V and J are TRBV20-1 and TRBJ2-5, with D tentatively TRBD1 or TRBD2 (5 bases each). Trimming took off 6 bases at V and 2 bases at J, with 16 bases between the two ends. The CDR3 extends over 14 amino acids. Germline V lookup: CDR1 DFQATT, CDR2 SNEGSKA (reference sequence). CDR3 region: CSASGPMAQETQYF. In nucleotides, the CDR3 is TGCAGTGCCTCGGGACCGATGGCTCAAGAGACCCAGTACTTC.

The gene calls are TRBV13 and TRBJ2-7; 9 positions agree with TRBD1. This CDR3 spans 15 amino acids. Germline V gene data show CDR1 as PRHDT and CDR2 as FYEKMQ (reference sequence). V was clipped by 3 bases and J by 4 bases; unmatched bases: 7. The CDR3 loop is CASSFEGQGQYEQYF. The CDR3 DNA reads TGTGCCAGCAGCTTCGAGGGACAGGGCCAGTACGAGCAGTACTTC. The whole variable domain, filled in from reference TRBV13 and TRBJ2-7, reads AAGVIQSPRHLIKEKRETATLKCYPIPRHDTVYWYQQGPGQDPQFLISFYEKMQSDKGSIPDRFSAQQFSDYHSELNMSSLELGDSALYFCASSFEGQGQYEQYFGPGTRLTVT.

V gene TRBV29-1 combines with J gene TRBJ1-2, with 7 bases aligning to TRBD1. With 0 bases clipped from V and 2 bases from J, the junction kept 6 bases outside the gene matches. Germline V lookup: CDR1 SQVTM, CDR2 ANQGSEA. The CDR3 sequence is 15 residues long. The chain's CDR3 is CSVEEGAGGNYGYTF. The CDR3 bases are TGCAGCGTTGAAGAAGGGGCAGGGGGAAACTATGGCTACACCTTC.

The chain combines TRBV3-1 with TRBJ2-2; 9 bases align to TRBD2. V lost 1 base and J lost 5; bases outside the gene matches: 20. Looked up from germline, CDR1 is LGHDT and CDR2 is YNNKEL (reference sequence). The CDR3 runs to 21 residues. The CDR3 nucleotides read TGTGCCAGCAGCCAAGTTACGTTAGCGGGGGCCGAGTTGGCGGCGACCGGGGAGCTGTTTTTT. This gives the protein CASSQVTLAGAELAATGELFF.

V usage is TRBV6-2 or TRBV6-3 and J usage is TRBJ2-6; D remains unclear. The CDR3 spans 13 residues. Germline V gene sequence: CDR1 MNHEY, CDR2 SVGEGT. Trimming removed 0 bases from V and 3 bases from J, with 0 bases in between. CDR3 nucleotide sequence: TGTGCCAGCAGTTACTCTGGGGCCAACGTCCTGACTTTC. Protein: CASSYSGANVLTF.

The CDR3 sequence: CATSDFGGGLQETQYF. DNA of the CDR3: TGTGCCACCAGTGATTTCGGGGGGGGTCTACAAGAGACCCAGTACTTC. The chain couples TRBV24-1 to TRBJ2-5; 8 bases agree with TRBD2. The V gene's germline CDR1 is KGHDR and CDR2 SFDVKD. V was clipped by 1 base and J by 2 bases; unmatched bases: 5. This CDR3 spans 16 amino acids.

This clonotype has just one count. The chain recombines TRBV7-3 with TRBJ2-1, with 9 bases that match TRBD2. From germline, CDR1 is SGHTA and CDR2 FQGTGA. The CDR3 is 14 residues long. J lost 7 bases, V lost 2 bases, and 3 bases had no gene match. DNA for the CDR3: TGTGCCAGCAGCTTAGGCGGGGGGGAAAATGAGCAGTTCTTC. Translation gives CASSLGGGENEQFF.

The CDR3 region has the DNA TGTGCCAGCAGTGCCAGGTCGACAGGCGAGCAGTACTTC. This translates into CASSARSTGEQYF. The chain has TRBV6-1 and TRBJ2-7, with a tentative D call TRBD1 (6 bases). The CDR3 length is 13 residues. CDR1 and CDR2 (germline): MNHNS, SASEGT. The V gene lost 4 bases and the J gene lost 6 bases, with 13 bases spanning the gap.

Written as DNA, the CDR3 is TGTGCCAGCAGCCCGCGGATAGCGGGGGCCTACTCGGACAATGAGCAGTTCTTC. This sequence encodes CASSPRIAGAYSDNEQFF. The rearrangement uses TRBV9 and TRBJ2-1, with 9 bases aligning to TRBD2. The CDR3 is made up of 18 amino acids. Trimming took 4 bases from V and 5 from J; bases not matched to a gene: 16. Germline loops: CDR1 SGDLS, CDR2 YYNGEE. Full variable domain (missing parts from reference TRBV9 and TRBJ2-1): DSGVTQTPKHLITATGQRVTLRCSPRSGDLSVYWYQQSLDQGLQFLIQYYNGEERAKGNILERFSAQQFPDLHSELNLSSLELGDSALYFCASSPRIAGAYSDNEQFFGPGTRLTVL.

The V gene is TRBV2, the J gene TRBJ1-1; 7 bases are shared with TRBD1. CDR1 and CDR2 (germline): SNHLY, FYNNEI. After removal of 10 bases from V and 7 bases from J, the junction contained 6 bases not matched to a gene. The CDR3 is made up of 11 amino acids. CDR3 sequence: CAIDRDGEAFF. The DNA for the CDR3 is TGTGCCATCGACAGGGATGGTGAAGCTTTCTTT.

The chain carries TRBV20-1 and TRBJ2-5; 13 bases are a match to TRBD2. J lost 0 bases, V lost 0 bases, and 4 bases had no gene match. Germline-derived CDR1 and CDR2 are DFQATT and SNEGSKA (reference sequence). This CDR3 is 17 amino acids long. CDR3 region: CSARDWGLAGYQETQYF. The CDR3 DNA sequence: TGCAGTGCTAGAGATTGGGGACTAGCGGGGTACCAAGAGACCCAGTACTTC.

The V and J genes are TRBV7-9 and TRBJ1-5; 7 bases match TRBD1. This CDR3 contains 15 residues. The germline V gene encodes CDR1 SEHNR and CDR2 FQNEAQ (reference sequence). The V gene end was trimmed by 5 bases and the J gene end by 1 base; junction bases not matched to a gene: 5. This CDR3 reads CASSSRGGSNQPQHF. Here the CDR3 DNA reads TGTGCCAGCAGCAGCAGGGGGGGGAGCAATCAGCCCCAGCATTTT.

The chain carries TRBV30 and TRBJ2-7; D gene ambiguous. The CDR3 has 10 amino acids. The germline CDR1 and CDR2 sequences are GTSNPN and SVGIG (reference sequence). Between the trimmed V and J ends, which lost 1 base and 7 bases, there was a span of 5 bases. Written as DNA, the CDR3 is TGTGCCTGGAGTGGAAGGGAGCAGTACTTC. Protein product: CAWSGREQYF.